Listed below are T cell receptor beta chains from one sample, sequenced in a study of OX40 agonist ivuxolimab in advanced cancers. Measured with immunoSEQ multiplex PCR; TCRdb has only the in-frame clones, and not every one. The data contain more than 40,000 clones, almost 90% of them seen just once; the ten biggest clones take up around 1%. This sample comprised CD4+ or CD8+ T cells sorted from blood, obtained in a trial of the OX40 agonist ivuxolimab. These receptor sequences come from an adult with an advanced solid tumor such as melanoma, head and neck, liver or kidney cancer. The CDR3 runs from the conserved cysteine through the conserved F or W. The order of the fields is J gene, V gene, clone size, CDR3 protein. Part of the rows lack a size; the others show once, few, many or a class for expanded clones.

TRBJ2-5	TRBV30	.	CAWSSTLRQGWEETQYF
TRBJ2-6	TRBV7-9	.	CASLSGANVLTF
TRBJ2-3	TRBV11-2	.	CASSLERGADTQYF
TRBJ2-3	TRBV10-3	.	CAISPGQGTDTQYF
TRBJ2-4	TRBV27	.	CASSLGGGIGTKAKNIQYF
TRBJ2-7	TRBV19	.	CASKGSNSYEQYF
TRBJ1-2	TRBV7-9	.	CASSLATGTGGYTF
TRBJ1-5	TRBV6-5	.	CASRDRDREGQPQHF
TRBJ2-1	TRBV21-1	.	CASSKASGPSQVQFF
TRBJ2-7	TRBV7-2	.	CASSPSSGRSYEQYF
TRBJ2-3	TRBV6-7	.	CASSYYPWTSGRAVTQYF
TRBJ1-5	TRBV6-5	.	CASSRGTANQPQHF
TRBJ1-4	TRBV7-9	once	CASRSIQSEKLFF
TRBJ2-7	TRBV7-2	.	CASSRPGTGVEQYF
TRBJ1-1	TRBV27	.	CASSPGLSRGAAFF
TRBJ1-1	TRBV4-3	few	CASSQDRAITEAFF
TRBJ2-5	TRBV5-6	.	CASSGFGTSGFRLVETQYF
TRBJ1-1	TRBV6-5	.	CASSFIFSVGTEAFF
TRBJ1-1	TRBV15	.	CATRRGGMNTEAFF
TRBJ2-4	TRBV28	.	CASSLSRSQNIQYF
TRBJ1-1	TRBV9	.	CASSPRWGGGTAFF
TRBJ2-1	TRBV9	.	CASSVGQEDFNEQFF
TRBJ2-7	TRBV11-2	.	CASSNSQNYEQYF
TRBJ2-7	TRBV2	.	CASRIQGIQDEQYF
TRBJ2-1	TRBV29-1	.	CSVKFGSGTGNEQFF
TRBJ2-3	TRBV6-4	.	CASSPEGISTQYF
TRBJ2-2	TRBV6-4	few	CASSVLAGTTGELFF
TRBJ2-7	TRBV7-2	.	CASSLSVVGEQYF
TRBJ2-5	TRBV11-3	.	CASSSIDEGETQYF
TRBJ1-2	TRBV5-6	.	CASSLWWQGNYGYTF
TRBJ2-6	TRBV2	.	CASLVGQGLFGANVLTF
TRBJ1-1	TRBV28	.	CASSFRGHSRNTEAFF
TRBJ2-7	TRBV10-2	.	CASEDTRRSYEQYF
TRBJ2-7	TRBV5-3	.	CARRTAAYEQYF